The clone carrying this TCR beta chain was seen only once. Profiled with immunoSEQ multiplex PCR; TCRdb holds only in-frame clones, not every one. Of some 300,000 clones in the sample, over 80% were seen once. The record originates from a study of blood T cell repertoires in COVID-19. Per germline, CDR1 KGHSH and CDR2 LQKENI. This CDR3 comprises 15 residues. V lost 3 bases, J lost 4 bases, and 16 bases lay in between. One Seattle source followed patients from active infection through their disease course. What was sequenced was peripheral blood. This receptor was identified in a woman aged 50 to 60 with COVID-19, enrolled during active disease. V gene TRBV18 combines with J gene TRBJ2-7; perhaps TRBD1 as D (6 bases). CDR3: CASSPVTGTTYEQYF. The CDR3 DNA sequence: TGTGCCAGCTCACCCGTCACAGGGACCACATACGAGCAGTACTTC.